This T cell receptor (beta chain) was captured in a study of CD4 T cells in relation to SARS-CoV-2 and coronaviruses. Across the whole study: TCR beta CDR3s were sequenced after approximately ten-day antigen culture of PBMCs. Controls used an HIV-1 Nef peptide pool or no peptide.

V dropped 0 bases and J dropped 9 bases, with 12 bases sitting between them. Germline V gene data show CDR1 as SGHTS and CDR2 as YDEGEE. This CDR3 spans 14 amino acids. Profiling relied on immunoSEQ multiplex PCR, and the TCRdb table lists in-frame clones only, not all of them. The profile covers tens of thousands of clones, with roughly four fifths appearing a single time and roughly 13% taken by the ten largest. With respect to this clone: What it binds is unknown.

CD4+ T cells from unexposed donors were obtained before the COVID-19 pandemic (2011-2018). After approximately 10 days of culture, CD4+ T cells were isolated. The chain couples TRBV5-8 to TRBJ1-4; D unclear. This TCR was sampled from a human donor in good health. The sequencing input was CD4+ T cells from PBMCs, cultured in vitro. In nucleotides, the CDR3 is TGTGCCAGCAGCTTGGGGGGAAACGACAAAAAACTGTTTTTT. Its protein is CASSLGGNDKKLFF.